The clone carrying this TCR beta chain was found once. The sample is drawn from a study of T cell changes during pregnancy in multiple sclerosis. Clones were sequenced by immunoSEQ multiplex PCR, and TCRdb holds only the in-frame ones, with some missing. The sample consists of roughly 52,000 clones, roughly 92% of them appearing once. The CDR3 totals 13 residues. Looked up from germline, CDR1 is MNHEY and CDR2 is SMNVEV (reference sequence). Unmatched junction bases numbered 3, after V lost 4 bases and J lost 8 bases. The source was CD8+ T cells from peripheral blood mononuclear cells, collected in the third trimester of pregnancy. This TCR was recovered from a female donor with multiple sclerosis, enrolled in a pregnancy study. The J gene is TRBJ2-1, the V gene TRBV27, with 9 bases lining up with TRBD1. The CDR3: CASSWDRADEQFF. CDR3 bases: TGTGCCAGCAGTTGGGACAGGGCCGATGAGCAGTTCTTC.